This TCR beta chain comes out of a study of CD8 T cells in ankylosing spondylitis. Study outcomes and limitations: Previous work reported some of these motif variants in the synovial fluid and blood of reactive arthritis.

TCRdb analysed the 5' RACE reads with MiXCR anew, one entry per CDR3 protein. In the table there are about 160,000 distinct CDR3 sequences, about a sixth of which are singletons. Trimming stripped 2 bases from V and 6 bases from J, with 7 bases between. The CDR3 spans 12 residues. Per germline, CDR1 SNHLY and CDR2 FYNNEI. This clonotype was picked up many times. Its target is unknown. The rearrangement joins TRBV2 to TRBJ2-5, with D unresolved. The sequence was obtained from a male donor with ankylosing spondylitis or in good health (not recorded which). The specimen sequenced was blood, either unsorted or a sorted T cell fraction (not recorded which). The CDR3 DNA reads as TGTGCCAGCAGTGAATTCTCGAAGACCCAGTACTTC. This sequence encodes CASSEFSKTQYF.